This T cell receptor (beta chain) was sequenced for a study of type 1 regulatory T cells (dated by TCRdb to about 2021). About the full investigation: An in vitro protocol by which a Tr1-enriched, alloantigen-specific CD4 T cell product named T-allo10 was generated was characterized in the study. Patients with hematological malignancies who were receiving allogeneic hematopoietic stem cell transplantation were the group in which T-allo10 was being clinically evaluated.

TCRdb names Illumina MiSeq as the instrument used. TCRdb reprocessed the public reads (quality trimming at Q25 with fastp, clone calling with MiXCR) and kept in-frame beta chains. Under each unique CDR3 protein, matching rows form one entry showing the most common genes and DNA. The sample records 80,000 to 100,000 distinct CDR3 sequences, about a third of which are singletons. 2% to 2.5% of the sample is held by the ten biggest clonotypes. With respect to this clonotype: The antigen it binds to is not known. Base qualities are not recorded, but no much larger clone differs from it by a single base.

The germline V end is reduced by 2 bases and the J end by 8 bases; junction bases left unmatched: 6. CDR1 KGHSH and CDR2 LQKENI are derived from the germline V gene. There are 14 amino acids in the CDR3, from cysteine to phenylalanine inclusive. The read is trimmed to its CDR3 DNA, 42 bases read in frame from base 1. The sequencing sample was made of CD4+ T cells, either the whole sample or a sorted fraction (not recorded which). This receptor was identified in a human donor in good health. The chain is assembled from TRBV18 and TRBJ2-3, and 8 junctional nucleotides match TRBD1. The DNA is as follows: TGTGCCAGCTCACCAGACAGGGGTGGTGGTACGCAGTATTTT. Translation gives CASSPDRGGGTQYF.